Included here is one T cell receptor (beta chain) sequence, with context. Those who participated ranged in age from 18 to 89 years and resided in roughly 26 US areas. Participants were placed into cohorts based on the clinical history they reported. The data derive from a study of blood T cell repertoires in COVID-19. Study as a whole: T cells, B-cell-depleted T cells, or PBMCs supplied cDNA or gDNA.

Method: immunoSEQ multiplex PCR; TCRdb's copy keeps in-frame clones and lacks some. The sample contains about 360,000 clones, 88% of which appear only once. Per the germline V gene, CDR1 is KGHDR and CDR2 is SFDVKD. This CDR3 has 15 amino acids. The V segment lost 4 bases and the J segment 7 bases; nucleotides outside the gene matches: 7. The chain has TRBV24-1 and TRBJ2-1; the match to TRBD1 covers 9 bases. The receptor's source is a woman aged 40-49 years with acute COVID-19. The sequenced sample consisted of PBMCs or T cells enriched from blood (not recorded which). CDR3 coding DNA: TGTGCCACCAGTGAATTACAGGGGGCGAGGAATGAGCAGTTCTTC. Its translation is CATSELQGARNEQFF.